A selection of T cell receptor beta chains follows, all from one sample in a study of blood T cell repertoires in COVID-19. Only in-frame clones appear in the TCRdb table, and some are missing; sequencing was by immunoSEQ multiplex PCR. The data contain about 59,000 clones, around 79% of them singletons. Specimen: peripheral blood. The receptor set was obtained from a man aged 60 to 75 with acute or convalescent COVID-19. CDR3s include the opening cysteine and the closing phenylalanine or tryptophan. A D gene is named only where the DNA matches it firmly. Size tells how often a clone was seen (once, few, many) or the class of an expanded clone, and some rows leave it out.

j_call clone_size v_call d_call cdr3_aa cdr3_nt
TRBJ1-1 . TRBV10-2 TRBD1 CASSDWTGDSEAFF TGCGCCAGCAGTGACTGGACAGGGGATTCTGAAGCTTTCTTT
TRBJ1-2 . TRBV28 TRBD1 CASSLMGQGVYGYTF TGTGCCAGCAGTTTAATGGGACAGGGCGTCTATGGCTACACCTTC
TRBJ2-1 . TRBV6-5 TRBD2 CASTSGLAAEQFF TGTGCCAGCACCAGTGGACTAGCGGCGGAGCAGTTCTTC
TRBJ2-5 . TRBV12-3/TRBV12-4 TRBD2 CASRTSGRSPPYF TGTGCCAGCAGGACTAGCGGGAGGTCCCCCCCGTACTTC
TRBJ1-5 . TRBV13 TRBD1 CASSYGTGEGQPQHF TGTGCCAGCAGCTACGGGACAGGGGAAGGTCAGCCCCAGCATTTT
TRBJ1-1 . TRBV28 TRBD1 CASSFSAWGQGVVTEAFF TGTGCCAGCAGTTTTTCAGCCTGGGGACAGGGTGTGGTCACTGAAGCTTTCTTT
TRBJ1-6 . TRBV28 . CASSLVPLNNSPLHF TGTGCCAGCAGTTTGGTGCCACTGAATAATTCACCCCTCCACTTT
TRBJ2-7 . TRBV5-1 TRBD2 CASRRNPGLAGVDDEQYF TGCGCCAGCCGCCGGAATCCGGGACTAGCGGGAGTGGATGACGAGCAGTACTTC
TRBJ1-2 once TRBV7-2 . CASSFMTGWGYTF TGTGCCAGCAGCTTTATGACAGGATGGGGCTACACCTTC
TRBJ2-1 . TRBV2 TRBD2 CASSERASGPPLEQFF TGTGCCAGCAGTGAAAGGGCTAGCGGGCCCCCCTTAGAGCAGTTCTTC
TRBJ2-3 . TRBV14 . CASSQDSLDTQYF TGTGCCAGCAGCCAAGACTCGTTGGATACGCAGTATTTT
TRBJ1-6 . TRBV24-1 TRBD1 CATSEQGGPLHF TGTGCCACCAGTGAGCAGGGGGGTCCCCTCCACTTT
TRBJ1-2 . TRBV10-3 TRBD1 CAISESATGNYGYTF TGTGCCATCAGTGAGTCGGCGACAGGGAACTATGGCTACACCTTC
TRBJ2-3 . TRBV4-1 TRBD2 CASSQMGLAGGKITDTQYF TGCGCCAGCAGCCAGATGGGACTAGCGGGAGGGAAGATCACAGATACGCAGTATTTT
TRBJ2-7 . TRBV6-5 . CASSLGTGADEQYF TGTGCCAGCAGTCTAGGGACTGGGGCGGACGAGCAGTACTTC
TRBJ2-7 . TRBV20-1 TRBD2 CSASTLAGVTYEQYF TGCAGTGCTAGTACCCTAGCGGGAGTGACCTACGAGCAGTACTTC
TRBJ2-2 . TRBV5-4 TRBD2 CASSPGTSGRTTGELFF TGTGCCAGCAGCCCGGGGACTAGCGGGAGGACCACCGGGGAGCTGTTTTTT
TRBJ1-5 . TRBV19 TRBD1 CASVLKGAPGRGQPQHF TGTGCCAGCGTTCTTAAGGGGGCCCCAGGGAGAGGTCAGCCCCAGCATTTT
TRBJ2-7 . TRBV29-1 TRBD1 CSAFRDRGSEQYF TGCAGCGCATTCCGGGACAGGGGGAGCGAGCAGTACTTC
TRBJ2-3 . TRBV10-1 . CASSDTRDTSTDTQYF TGCGCCAGCAGTGACACCCGGGACACCTCCACAGATACGCAGTATTTT
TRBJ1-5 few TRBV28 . CASITPGLAQHF TGTGCCAGCATCACCCCAGGTTTGGCCCAGCATTTT
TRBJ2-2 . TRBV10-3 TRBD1 CAIGQGQTGELFF TGTGCCATCGGACAGGGGCAGACCGGGGAGCTGTTTTTT
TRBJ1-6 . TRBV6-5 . CASRDSSSPPLHF TGTGCCAGCAGAGACAGCTCCTCTCCACCCCTCCACTTT
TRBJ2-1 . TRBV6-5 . CASSTGQYNEQFF TGTGCCAGCAGTACAGGACAGTACAATGAGCAGTTCTTC
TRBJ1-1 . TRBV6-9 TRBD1 CASSPDRGSRAFF TGTGCCAGCAGTCCGGACAGGGGATCGCGAGCTTTCTTT
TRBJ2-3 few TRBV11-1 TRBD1 CASSLATRDRGTDTQYF TGTGCCAGCAGCTTAGCCACCCGGGACAGGGGCACAGATACGCAGTATTTT
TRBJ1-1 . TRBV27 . CASSLVPGGDEAFF TGTGCCAGCAGTTTAGTGCCCGGCGGTGATGAAGCTTTCTTT
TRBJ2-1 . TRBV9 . CASSGTRVGPYNEQFF TGTGCCAGCAGCGGCACCCGGGTAGGCCCCTACAATGAGCAGTTCTTC
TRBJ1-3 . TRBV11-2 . CASSPGVGNTIYF TGTGCCAGCAGCCCCGGAGTGGGAAACACCATATATTTT
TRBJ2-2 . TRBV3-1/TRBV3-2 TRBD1 CASSRDGTGNTGELFF TGTGCCAGCAGCCGAGACGGGACAGGGAACACCGGGGAGCTGTTTTTT
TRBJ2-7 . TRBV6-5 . CASSPGGGEQYF TGTGCCAGCAGTCCAGGGGGAGGCGAGCAGTACTTC
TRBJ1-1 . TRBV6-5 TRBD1 CASKSDRENTEAFF TGTGCCAGCAAATCGGACAGGGAGAACACTGAAGCTTTCTTT
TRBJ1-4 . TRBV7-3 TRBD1 CASSPDHRGLANEKLFF TGTGCCAGCAGCCCTGACCACAGGGGTTTGGCTAATGAAAAACTGTTTTTT
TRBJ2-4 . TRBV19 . CASKSRDQNIQYF TGTGCCAGTAAATCTCGGGATCAAAACATTCAGTACTTC
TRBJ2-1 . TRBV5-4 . CASSVYDEQFF TGTGCCAGCAGCGTATATGATGAGCAGTTCTTC
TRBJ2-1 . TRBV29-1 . CSGKLGGEQFF TGCAGCGGGAAGTTAGGGGGTGAGCAGTTCTTC
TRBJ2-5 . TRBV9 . CASSVYLGETQYF TGTGCCAGCAGCGTATACCTTGGCGAGACCCAGTACTTC
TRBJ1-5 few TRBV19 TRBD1 CASSGWTGSSNQPQHF TGTGCCAGTAGTGGGTGGACAGGTAGTAGCAATCAGCCCCAGCATTTT
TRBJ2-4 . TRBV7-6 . CASSPRSAGLAKNIQYF TGTGCCAGCAGCCCCCGGTCGGCAGGGCTAGCCAAAAACATTCAGTACTTC
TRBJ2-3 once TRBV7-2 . CASSLGHLSTDTQYF TGTGCCAGCAGCTTAGGACACCTTAGCACAGATACGCAGTATTTT
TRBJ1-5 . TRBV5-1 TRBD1 CASSPMGTGWNQPQHF TGCGCCAGCAGCCCGATGGGGACAGGGTGGAATCAGCCCCAGCATTTT
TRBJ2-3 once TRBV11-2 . CASSFGGGADTQYF TGTGCCAGCAGCTTCGGTGGGGGCGCAGATACGCAGTATTTT
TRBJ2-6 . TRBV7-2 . CASSLSGGANVLTF TGTGCCAGCAGCTTATCCGGTGGGGCCAACGTCCTGACTTTC
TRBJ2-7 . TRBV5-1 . CASSFLLRSSYEQYF TGCGCCAGCAGCTTCTTACTAAGGAGCTCCTACGAGCAGTACTTC
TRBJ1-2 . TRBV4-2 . CASSQEYNNYGYTF TGTGCCAGCAGCCAAGAGTATAATAACTATGGCTACACCTTC
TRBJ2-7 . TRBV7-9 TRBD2 CASSSWEGAEDEQYF TGTGCCAGCAGCTCGTGGGAGGGAGCAGAAGACGAGCAGTACTTC
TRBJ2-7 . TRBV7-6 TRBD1 CASSPVGQANYEQYF TGTGCCAGCAGCCCAGTCGGACAGGCCAACTACGAGCAGTACTTC
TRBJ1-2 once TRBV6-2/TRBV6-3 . CASSYNGPEYGYTF TGTGCCAGCAGTTACAACGGTCCTGAATATGGCTACACCTTC